One sample yielded the 19 T cell receptor beta chains listed below, sequenced in a study of cytomegalovirus exposure and HLA in healthy donors. A multiplex PCR was run with 60 Vbeta primers and 13 Jbeta primers. Generated by immunoSEQ multiplex PCR, the TCRdb table keeps only in-frame clones and is missing some. The ten top clones account for 8.1%, within a sample of roughly 40,000 clones. The sequenced sample was PBMCs. The receptors shown here come from a male donor in good health and CMV-seronegative.

The chain joins TRBV15 to TRBJ1-4, with D possibly TRBD1 on 6 matching bases. V lost 5 bases and J 2 bases, leaving 12 bases between the germline ends. CDR3 size: 15 residues. The germline gives CDR1 LNHNV, CDR2 YYDKDF (reference sequence). The CDR3 nucleotides are TGTGCCACCAGCGCAAACAGGGCTACTAATGAAAAACTGTTTTTT. Translating it yields CATSANRATNEKLFF.

The chain recombines TRBV4-3 with TRBJ2-1; 8 bases agree with TRBD2. The V segment lost 4 bases and the J segment 3 bases; nucleotides outside the gene matches: 11. Germline V gives CDR1 LGHNA, CDR2 YSLEER. The CDR3 length is 17 residues. Here the CDR3 DNA reads TGCGCCAGCAGCCGGGGAGCGGGAGTGTCGGGCTACAATGAGCAGTTCTTC. Amino acids: CASSRGAGVSGYNEQFF.

This chain links TRBV11-2 with TRBJ2-7, with a weak D call TRBD2 (6 bases). CDR1 and CDR2 from the germline V gene are SGHAT and FQNNGV. The CDR3 extends over 14 amino acids. V lost 3 bases and J lost 4, with 13 bases in between. CDR3 in DNA: TGTGCCAGCAGCTTGGGCGGGACGGGGTACGAGCAGTACTTC. Translating gives CASSLGGTGYEQYF.

The V call is TRBV4-1, the J call TRBJ2-7; 10 nucleotides agree with TRBD2. Germline V lookup: CDR1 MGHRA, CDR2 YSYEKL. The V segment lost 4 bases and the J segment 4 bases; nucleotides outside the gene matches: 4. The CDR3 spans 14 residues. As DNA, the CDR3 is TGCGCCAGCAGCCTCACTAGCGGGACATACGAGCAGTACTTC. It specifies CASSLTSGTYEQYF.

The chain links TRBV11-3 to TRBJ2-2; 8 bases fit TRBD1. Germline-derived CDR1 and CDR2 are SGHNT and YENEEA. The CDR3 covers 15 residues. With 2 bases clipped from V and 5 bases from J, the junction kept 4 bases outside the gene matches. Here the CDR3 DNA reads TGTGCCAGCAGCTTACGGACAGGGCCAACCGGGGAGCTGTTTTTT. Amino acids: CASSLRTGPTGELFF.

The V call is TRBV7-6, the J call TRBJ2-7, with TRBD2 identical over 7 bases. J gave up 2 bases and V 6 bases, and 7 bases lay outside the gene matches. CDR1 is SGHVS, CDR2 FNYEAQ, per germline. CDR3 size: 14 residues. The CDR3 loop reads CASSSGTTPYEQYF. CDR3 DNA sequence: TGTGCCAGCAGTTCCGGGACTACACCCTACGAGCAGTACTTC.

The chain couples TRBV5-1 to TRBJ2-1; weak D call: TRBD1 (6 bases). The V end was cut by 2 bases, the J end by 4 bases, with 16 bases between. Germline values: CDR1 SGHRS, CDR2 YFSETQ. This CDR3 spans 16 amino acids. CDR3 DNA: TGCGCCAGCAGCTTTGTACAGGGAGAAGGGTACAATGAGCAGTTCTTC. Translation gives CASSFVQGEGYNEQFF.

The CDR3 is CASSFSRGTAFF. In DNA form, the CDR3 reads TGTGCCAGCAGCTTTAGTCGGGGGACCGCTTTCTTT. V usage is TRBV28 and J usage is TRBJ1-1, with D perhaps TRBD1 (5 bases). There are 12 residues in the CDR3. The germline gives CDR1 MDHEN, CDR2 SYDVKM. Between the trimmed V and J ends, which lost 6 bases and 11 bases, there was a span of 16 bases.

The genes are TRBV27 and TRBJ1-2; TRBD1 aligns across 7 bases. V lost 5 bases to trimming and J lost 1 base; unmatched junction nucleotides: 10. Germline-derived CDR1 and CDR2 are MNHEY and SMNVEV (reference sequence). The CDR3 runs 16 residues. The CDR3 DNA reads as TGTGCCAGCAGTCAGGGGGGACAGAACGTTAACTATGGCTACACCTTC. This encodes CASSQGGQNVNYGYTF.

The genes are TRBV7-3 and TRBJ2-2; possibly TRBD1 for D (6 bases). With 5 bases removed from V and 1 base from J, the gap between germline ends came to 11 bases. This CDR3 has 15 residues. Germline V gene sequence: CDR1 SGHTA, CDR2 FQGTGA. The CDR3 spells CASSPSTGNTGELFF. CDR3 sequence (DNA): TGTGCCAGCAGCCCGTCGACAGGGAACACCGGGGAGCTGTTTTTT. The full variable domain, in which reference TRBV7-3 and TRBJ2-2 provide the parts outside the CDR3, is GAGVSQTPSNKVTEKGKYVELRCDPISGHTALYWYRQSLGQGPEFLIYFQGTGAADDSGLPNDRFFAVRPEGSVSTLKIQRTERGDSAVYLCASSPSTGNTGELFFGEGSRLTVL.

The chain combines TRBV19 with TRBJ1-4; TRBD1 is a possible D gene (5 bases). Germline values: CDR1 LNHDA, CDR2 SQIVND (reference sequence). V was clipped by 1 base and J by 3 bases, with 12 bases between them. The CDR3 runs to 16 residues. The CDR3 nucleotides read TGTGCCAGTAGTATAGGGGCCCGGGGGGCTAATGAAAAACTGTTTTTT. It is translated as CASSIGARGANEKLFF.

The chain recombines TRBV28 with TRBJ1-5; D is possibly TRBD1 (5 bases). The CDR3 sequence is 16 residues long. V gave up 1 base and J gave up 3 bases, with 13 bases separating them. Germline values: CDR1 MDHEN, CDR2 SYDVKM. The CDR3 DNA sequence: TGTGCCAGCAGTTTATTCAGGGAATCCCCCAATCAGCCCCAGCATTTT. Its translation is CASSLFRESPNQPQHF.

The chain employs TRBV6-5 and TRBJ1-3; maybe TRBD1 (5 bases). CDR3 length equals 14 residues. From germline, CDR1 is MNHEY and CDR2 SVGAGI. V lost 2 bases to trimming and J lost 3 bases, with 8 bases between them. The CDR3 loop is CASSYGAGGNTIYF. The CDR3, as DNA: TGTGCCAGCAGTTACGGGGCCGGTGGAAACACCATATATTTT.

V usage is TRBV7-9 and J usage is TRBJ1-3; D uncertain. The CDR3 runs 16 residues. Germline values: CDR1 SEHNR, CDR2 FQNEAQ (reference sequence). The V end lost 7 bases, the J end lost 1 base, and 17 bases lay between the germline ends. In DNA, the CDR3 is TGTGCCAGCAAAGGTCCGGGAGCAGTATCTGGAAACACCATATATTTT. Translating gives CASKGPGAVSGNTIYF.

The CDR3 region is CASRRGGFSEQFF. The CDR3 coding sequence is TGTGCCAGCAGGCGGGGAGGATTCAGTGAGCAGTTCTTC. The chain joins TRBV25-1 to TRBJ2-1; the D gene is possibly TRBD2 (6 bases). CDR3 length equals 13 residues. In germline, CDR1 is MGHDK, CDR2 SYGVNS. Trimming removed 6 bases at V and 9 bases at J, with 15 bases between.

The chain joins TRBV4-1 to TRBJ1-2; 8 positions agree with TRBD1. Germline CDR1 reads MGHRA; CDR2 reads YSYEKL. V gave up 2 bases and J gave up 0 bases; unmatched junction bases: 5. The CDR3 runs 16 residues. CDR3 in amino acids: CASSQPGQAPNYGYTF. CDR3 in DNA: TGCGCCAGCAGCCAACCGGGACAGGCTCCTAACTATGGCTACACCTTC.

V gene TRBV18 combines with J gene TRBJ1-5, with D possibly matching TRBD1 (6 bases). In germline, CDR1 is KGHSH, CDR2 LQKENI. Trimming took 3 bases from V and 4 from J, leaving 10 bases between them. The CDR3 is 14 residues long. The CDR3 bases are TGTGCCAGCTCACCTGCGCAGGGGAATCAGCCCCAGCATTTT. Its protein product is CASSPAQGNQPQHF. The whole variable domain, remainder taken from reference TRBV18 and TRBJ1-5, is NAGVMQNPRHLVRRRGQEARLRCSPMKGHSHVYWYRQLPEEGLKFMVYLQKENIIDESGMPKERFSAEFPKEGPSILRIQQVVRGDSAAYFCASSPAQGNQPQHFGDGTRLSIL.

This chain links TRBV5-1 with TRBJ2-7, with a weak D call TRBD2 (5 bases). V was shortened by 6 bases and J by 0 bases, with 10 bases between the two germline ends. The CDR3 sequence is 13 residues long. Germline CDR1 and CDR2: SGHRS and YFSETQ. DNA of the CDR3: TGCGCCAGCAACGGGGTCAGCTCCTACGAGCAGTACTTC. Amino acid sequence: CASNGVSSYEQYF.

V is TRBV4-1 and J is TRBJ2-1, with 7 nucleotides matching TRBD2. There are 14 residues in the CDR3. V shed 5 bases and J 7 bases; nucleotides not matched to a gene: 8. Germline-derived CDR1 and CDR2 are MGHRA and YSYEKL. The DNA for the CDR3 is TGCGCCAGCAGCTTGGGACTAACGAAGAATGAGCAGTTCTTC. Translation: CASSLGLTKNEQFF.